The 20 T cell receptor beta chains listed next were all sequenced from one sample in a study of Ad26.COV2.S vaccination and SARS-CoV-2 variants. Treatment denoted: around 19 received Ad26.COV2.S at low or high dose, single or two shots; roughly 5 received placebo; per-sample allocation not given. The samples date from day 63 after the first vaccine or placebo injection. Sequencing used immunoSEQ multiplex PCR; TCRdb keeps in-frame clones, though not all of them. The table includes hundreds of thousands of clones, 89% detected once. This specimen consisted of peripheral blood, obtained in a trial of Ad26.COV2.S vaccine versus placebo. Source of these receptors: a person between 18 and 65 years old who received the Ad26.COV2.S COVID-19 vaccine or a placebo.

V and J are TRBV24-1 and TRBJ2-5, with D possibly TRBD1 on 5 matching bases. V was trimmed by 8 bases and J by 1 base, leaving 10 bases between them. There are 13 residues in the CDR3. Germline V gives CDR1 KGHDR, CDR2 SFDVKD. For the CDR3, the DNA is TGTGCCACCATGGGAAGGGGCCAAGAGACCCAGTACTTC. Translation gives CATMGRGQETQYF.

The V call is TRBV7-2, the J call TRBJ1-1; no clear D. The CDR3 loop spans 14 amino acids. Germline CDR1 reads SGHTA; CDR2 reads FQGNSA. V shed 2 bases and J shed 1 base, with 8 bases lying between them. The CDR3 coding sequence is TGTGCCAGCAGCTTATCAGCAGGGAACACTGAAGCTTTCTTT. Translating it yields CASSLSAGNTEAFF.

V usage is TRBV3-1 (or the pseudogene TRBV3-2) and J usage is TRBJ1-4; no definite D call. Germline V CDR1 and CDR2: LGHDT, YNNKEL (reference sequence). CDR3 length: 15 residues. The ends were cut back, 4 bases at V and 0 bases at J, with 9 bases in the middle. The CDR3 nucleotides are TGTGCCAGCAGCCCTTCCCTTGCAACTAATGAAAAACTGTTTTTT. It yields the protein CASSPSLATNEKLFF.

This chain uses TRBV6-2 or TRBV6-3 with TRBJ2-5; no definite D call. CDR3 length: 11 residues. Trimming removed 3 bases from V and 5 bases from J, with 4 bases in between. The V gene's germline CDR1 is MNHEY and CDR2 SVGEGT. CDR3 DNA sequence: TGTGCCAGCAGTTATTTGGAGACCCAGTACTTC. Translated, it gives CASSYLETQYF.

The gene calls are TRBV6-5 and TRBJ2-5; D might be TRBD1 (5 bases). Germline loops: CDR1 MNHEY, CDR2 SVGAGI. V was pared by 0 bases and J by 5 bases, with 10 bases between. This CDR3 contains 14 residues. DNA for the CDR3: TGTGCCAGCAGTTACTCGCAAGGGGCTGAGACCCAGTACTTC. This encodes CASSYSQGAETQYF.

The J gene is TRBJ2-1, the V gene TRBV3-1 (or the pseudogene TRBV3-2), with TRBD2 matching over 8 bases. The CDR3 is 14 amino acids. The V gene's germline CDR1 is LGHDT and CDR2 YNNKEL (reference sequence). V lost 6 bases to trimming and J lost 4 bases; unmatched junction nucleotides: 5. The CDR3 protein is CASSRPGGYNEQFF. CDR3 nucleotide sequence: TGTGCCAGCAGTCGTCCGGGGGGGTACAATGAGCAGTTCTTC.

This clone showed up just once. The J gene is TRBJ2-7, the V gene TRBV18; 9 bases align to TRBD1. The CDR3 is 15 amino acids. CDR1 and CDR2 (germline): KGHSH, LQKENI. Trimming took 4 bases from V and 6 from J; bases not matched to a gene: 10. CDR3 nucleotides: TGTGCCAGCTCACTCCTGACGGGACAGGGTTCCGAGCAGTACTTC. Its protein is CASSLLTGQGSEQYF.

The rearrangement links TRBV6-4 to TRBJ2-2; perhaps TRBD2 as D (6 bases). CDR3 size: 16 residues. Germline values: CDR1 MRHNA, CDR2 SNTAGT. Trimming took off 8 bases at V and 0 bases at J, with 16 bases between the two ends. The CDR3 DNA follows: TGTGCCAGCTTGTGGGGGGTGAAGGCGAACACCGGGGAGCTGTTTTTT. Translated: CASLWGVKANTGELFF.

This chain connects TRBV28 to TRBJ1-4, with D hard to call. The CDR3 runs 11 residues. The V end lost 5 bases, the J end lost 17 bases, and 15 bases lay between the germline ends. CDR1 is MDHEN and CDR2 is SYDVKM in the germline V gene. Here the CDR3 reads CASSAQDRPFF. CDR3 nucleotides: TGTGCCAGCAGTGCACAAGATCGGCCTTTTTTT.

For the CDR3, the DNA is TGCGCCAGCAGCCAGGGCACCTACGAGCAGTACTTC. Its protein is CASSQGTYEQYF. The V gene is TRBV5-1, the J gene TRBJ2-7, with D tentatively TRBD1 (5 bases). Germline CDR1 and CDR2: SGHRS and YFSETQ. This CDR3 has 12 residues. Trimming took 4 bases from V and 2 from J, leaving 7 bases between them.

On this clone itself: Other DNA sequences from this sample encode an identical CDR3 as well. The chain is built from TRBV3-1 (or the pseudogene TRBV3-2) and TRBJ1-5; the match to TRBD1 covers 8 bases. The CDR3 is made up of 13 amino acids. CDR1 is LGHDT and CDR2 is YNNKEL in the germline V gene (reference sequence). V dropped 3 bases and J dropped 5; count of bases not matched to a gene: 0. The CDR3 protein is CASSQDRDQPQHF. The CDR3 region has the DNA TGTGCCAGCAGCCAGGACAGGGATCAGCCCCAGCATTTT.

The rearrangement links TRBV5-5 to TRBJ2-3; maybe TRBD1 (6 bases). The CDR3 contains 16 residues. Germline V gene sequence: CDR1 SGHKS, CDR2 YYEKEE (reference sequence). V was cut by 3 bases and J by 2 bases, with 16 bases left in between. CDR3 loop: CASSYATGGLTDTQYF. The CDR3 coding sequence is TGTGCCAGCAGCTACGCGACAGGTGGTCTCACAGATACGCAGTATTTT.

J is TRBJ2-5 and V is TRBV11-1; D gene unclear. The V and J ends lost 1 base and 5 bases respectively, with 8 bases between them. Germline V lookup: CDR1 SGHAT, CDR2 FQDESV (reference sequence). This CDR3 has 13 residues. In nucleotides, the CDR3 is TGTGCCAGCAGCTTAGACGGTGAGGAGACCCAGTACTTC. Residues: CASSLDGEETQYF.

V gene TRBV6-5 combines with J gene TRBJ2-3; the D gene is possibly TRBD2 (6 bases). The CDR3 is made up of 14 amino acids. Germline CDR1 reads MNHEY; CDR2 reads SVGAGI. Trimming pared 4 bases from V and 2 bases from J, leaving 10 bases between. The CDR3 DNA is TGTGCCAGCAGTTGGGACTCCTTCACAGATACGCAGTATTTT. Amino acids: CASSWDSFTDTQYF.

The V gene is TRBV5-6, the J gene TRBJ1-4, with a weak D call TRBD1 (5 bases). CDR1 and CDR2 from the germline V gene are SGHDT and YYEEEE. There are 14 residues in the CDR3. Trimming shortened V by 0 bases and J by 7 bases, and 10 bases separated the two germline ends. The CDR3 nucleotides are TGTGCCAGCAGCTTGGAGGTGGGGGGTGAAAAACTGTTTTTT. This translates into CASSLEVGGEKLFF.

This clone was counted once. The rearrangement uses TRBV7-8 and TRBJ1-5; 7 bases match TRBD1. Germline V gene data show CDR1 as SGHVS and CDR2 as FQNEAQ. This CDR3 has 16 amino acids. Losses at the gene ends were 5 bases for V and 0 bases for J; bases not matched to a gene: 7. The DNA of the CDR3 is TGTGCCAGCAGCCTCCAGGGGGTAAATAGCAATCAGCCCCAGCATTTT. Amino acids: CASSLQGVNSNQPQHF.

This clone was seen only once. DNA of the CDR3: TGTGCCAGCAGCTTAGGGGTGCAGGGGAACACAGATACGCAGTATTTT. This gives the protein CASSLGVQGNTDTQYF. This chain links TRBV7-9 with TRBJ2-3, with a weak D call TRBD1 (6 bases). The CDR3 consists of 16 residues. V lost 1 base to trimming and J lost 2 bases, with 13 bases between them. CDR1 is SEHNR and CDR2 is FQNEAQ in the germline V gene (reference sequence).

This clone came up once. The chain is built from TRBV4-3 and TRBJ1-3, with a possible D match to TRBD1 (6 bases). The length of the CDR3 is 15 residues. CDR1 and CDR2 (germline): LGHNA, YSLEER. V lost 3 bases and J lost 4, with 13 bases in between. The CDR3 here is CASSQDRYPGNTIYF. The CDR3 DNA follows: TGCGCCAGCAGCCAGGACAGATATCCCGGAAACACCATATATTTT.

This chain links TRBV30 with TRBJ2-7; D gene uncertain. This CDR3 has 15 amino acids. Germline-derived CDR1 and CDR2 are GTSNPN and SVGIG (reference sequence). V was cut by 0 bases and J by 5 bases, with 17 bases left in between. CDR3 amino acids: CAWSVGQLIRNEQYF. The CDR3 DNA reads TGTGCCTGGAGTGTCGGGCAGCTTATCAGGAACGAGCAGTACTTC.

V is TRBV7-9 and J is TRBJ1-2, with D possibly being TRBD1 (5 bases). The CDR3 extends over 13 amino acids. Germline V lookup: CDR1 SEHNR, CDR2 FQNEAQ (reference sequence). V dropped 1 base and J dropped 8 bases, with 11 bases sitting between them. The CDR3 region is CASSLDGTGGYTF. The DNA for the CDR3 is TGTGCCAGCAGCTTAGATGGGACGGGAGGCTACACCTTC.